This TCR beta chain was obtained from a study of blood T cell repertoires in COVID-19. About the research overall: Sites in the United States, Italy and Spain provided acute and convalescent COVID-19 samples. Sources were T cells, B-cell-depleted T cells, or PBMCs; the material itself was cDNA or gDNA.

In the original workflow: Estimation of nucleated cell counts relied on the amplification of reference gene primers. Generated by immunoSEQ multiplex PCR, the TCRdb table keeps only in-frame clones and is missing some. That table gives V, J and clone size, and the DNA gave D and trimming. The sample consists of about half a million clones, roughly 85% of them appearing once. This clone was seen a single time. CDR1 and CDR2 (germline): MNHNS, SASEGT. The trim removed 3 bases at V and 3 bases at J, leaving 16 bases unmatched. The CDR3 is made up of 19 amino acids. The sequence was collected from a human donor in a cohort sampled during active COVID-19. The genes are TRBV6-1 and TRBJ2-1; 8 nucleotides agree with TRBD1. Sequenced material: peripheral blood. The CDR3 sequence is CASSDPGQGIRGGYNEQFF. The CDR3 DNA sequence: TGTGCCAGCAGTGACCCCGGACAGGGTATCCGTGGAGGCTACAATGAGCAGTTCTTC.